The source of this T cell receptor (beta chain) is a study of blood T cell repertoires in COVID-19. Study-wide background: Spain, Italy and the United States supplied samples that represented acute and convalescent COVID-19. The cDNA or gDNA used as material had been derived from T cells, B-cell-depleted T cells, or PBMCs.

Participants were aged about 18 to 100 years, lived in under 30 US areas, and enrolled virtually. Cohort allocation depended upon clinical history that participants reported. Assay used: immunoSEQ multiplex PCR; TCRdb lists only in-frame clones, some missing. The sample holds about 300,000 clones, around 92% seen once. Germline assignment: CDR1 SGHDT and CDR2 YYEEEE. The CDR3 has 13 amino acids. The V end was cut by 5 bases, the J end by 6 bases, with 13 bases between. Sequencing was performed on PBMCs or T cells enriched from blood (not recorded which). The receptor was derived from a woman aged 50 to 65 who had been exposed to COVID-19. This sequence joins TRBV5-6 and TRBJ2-3; D remains ambiguous. DNA of the CDR3: TGTGCCAGCAGGGTTGGAGCATCCGATACGCAGTATTTT. This sequence encodes CASRVGASDTQYF.